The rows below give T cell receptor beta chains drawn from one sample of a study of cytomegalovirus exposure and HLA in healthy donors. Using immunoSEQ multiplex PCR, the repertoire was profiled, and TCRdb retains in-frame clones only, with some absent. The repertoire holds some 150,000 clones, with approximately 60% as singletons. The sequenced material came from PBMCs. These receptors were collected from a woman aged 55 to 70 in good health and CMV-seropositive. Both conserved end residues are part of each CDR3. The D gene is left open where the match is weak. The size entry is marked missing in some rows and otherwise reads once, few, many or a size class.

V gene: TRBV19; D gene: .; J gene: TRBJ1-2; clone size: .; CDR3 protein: CASTDLYGYTF; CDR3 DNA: TGTGCCAGTACAGATCTCTATGGCTACACCTTC
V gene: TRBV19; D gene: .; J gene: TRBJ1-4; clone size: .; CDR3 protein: CASSTGDRRNEKLFF; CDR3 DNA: TGTGCCAGTAGTACGGGGGACCGGCGGAATGAAAAACTGTTTTTT
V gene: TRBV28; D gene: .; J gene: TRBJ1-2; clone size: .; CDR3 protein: CASSFEGPYGYTF; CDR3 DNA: TGTGCCAGCAGTTTCGAGGGTCCCTATGGCTACACCTTC
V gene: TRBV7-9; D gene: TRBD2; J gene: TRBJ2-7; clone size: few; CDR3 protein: CASSLAGLAGNYEQYF; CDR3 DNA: TGTGCCAGCAGCTTAGCAGGTCTAGCGGGCAATTACGAGCAGTACTTC
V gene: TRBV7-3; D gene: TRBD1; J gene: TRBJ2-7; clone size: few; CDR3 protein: CASSYGQGVGEQYF; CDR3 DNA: TGTGCCAGCAGCTACGGACAGGGGGTCGGCGAGCAGTACTTC
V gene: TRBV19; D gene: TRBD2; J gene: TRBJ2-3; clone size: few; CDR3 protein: CASSTSGLAGSTDTQYF; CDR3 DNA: TGTGCCAGTAGTACCTCGGGACTAGCGGGAAGCACAGATACGCAGTATTTT
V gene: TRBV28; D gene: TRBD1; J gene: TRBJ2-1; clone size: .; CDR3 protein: CASSSTGAKDYNEQFF; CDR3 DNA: TGTGCCAGCAGTTCTACAGGGGCGAAGGACTACAATGAGCAGTTCTTC
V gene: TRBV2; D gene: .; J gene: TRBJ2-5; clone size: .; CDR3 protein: CASSLTRSPETQYF; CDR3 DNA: TGTGCCAGCAGTCTAACTAGATCACCGGAGACCCAGTACTTC
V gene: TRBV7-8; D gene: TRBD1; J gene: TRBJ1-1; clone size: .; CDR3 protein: CASSPGGTEAFF; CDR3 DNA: TGTGCCAGCAGCCCAGGGGGCACTGAAGCTTTCTTT
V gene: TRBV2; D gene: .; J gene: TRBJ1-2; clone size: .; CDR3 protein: CASIGESLNGYTF; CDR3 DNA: TGTGCCAGCATCGGGGAGTCACTCAATGGCTACACCTTC
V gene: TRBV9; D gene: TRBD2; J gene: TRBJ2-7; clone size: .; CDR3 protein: CASSGTSVSYEQYF; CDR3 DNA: TGTGCCAGCAGCGGGACTAGCGTGTCCTACGAGCAGTACTTC
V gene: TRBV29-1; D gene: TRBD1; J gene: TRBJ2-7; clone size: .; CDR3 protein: CSVGTGGDYEQYF; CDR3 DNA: TGCAGCGTAGGGACAGGGGGCGACTACGAGCAGTACTTC
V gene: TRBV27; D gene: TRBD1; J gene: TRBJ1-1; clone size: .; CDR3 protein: CASSSPGTGWRGNTEAFF; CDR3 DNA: TGTGCCAGCAGTTCACCCGGGACAGGGTGGAGGGGGAACACTGAAGCTTTCTTT
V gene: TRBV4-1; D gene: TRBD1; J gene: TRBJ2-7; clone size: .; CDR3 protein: CASSLIQGDYEQYF; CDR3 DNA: TGCGCCAGCAGCCTCATCCAGGGGGACTACGAGCAGTACTTC
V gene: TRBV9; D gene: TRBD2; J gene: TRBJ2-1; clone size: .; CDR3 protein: CASSVSGRADEQFF; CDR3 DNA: TGTGCCAGCAGCGTTAGCGGGAGGGCCGATGAGCAGTTCTTC
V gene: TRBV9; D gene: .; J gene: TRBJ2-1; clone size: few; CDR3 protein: CASSVDLRPEQFF; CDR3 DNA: TGTGCCAGCAGCGTAGATTTGCGGCCGGAACAGTTCTTC
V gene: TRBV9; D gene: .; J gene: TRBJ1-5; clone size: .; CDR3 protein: CASSVGDGHGNQPQHF; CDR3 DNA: TGTGCCAGCAGCGTAGGAGATGGTCACGGGAATCAGCCCCAGCATTTT
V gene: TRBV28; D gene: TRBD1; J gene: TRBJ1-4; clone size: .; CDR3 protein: CASRSGQGLSANEKLFF; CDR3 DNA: TGTGCCAGCAGGTCGGGACAGGGCTTGTCAGCTAATGAAAAACTGTTTTTT
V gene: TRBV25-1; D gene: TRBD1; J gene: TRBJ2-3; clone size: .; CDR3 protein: CASSYGTGGETQYF; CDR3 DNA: TGTGCCAGCAGTTACGGGACAGGGGGCGAAACGCAGTATTTT
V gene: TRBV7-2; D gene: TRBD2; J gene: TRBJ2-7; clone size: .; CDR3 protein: CASSLGLAREQYF; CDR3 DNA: TGTGCCAGCAGCTTAGGACTAGCGCGGGAGCAGTACTTC
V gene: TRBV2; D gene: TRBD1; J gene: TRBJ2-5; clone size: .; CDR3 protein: CASRWDRGSEETQYF; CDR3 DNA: TGTGCCAGCAGGTGGGACAGGGGGTCGGAAGAGACCCAGTACTTC
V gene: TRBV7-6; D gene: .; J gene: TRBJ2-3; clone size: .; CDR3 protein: CASSLVPGGTDTQYF; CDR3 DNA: TGTGCCAGCAGCTTAGTCCCGGGAGGCACAGATACGCAGTATTTT
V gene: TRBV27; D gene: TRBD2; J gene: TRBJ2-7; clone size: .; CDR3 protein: CASSTSRSGSYEQYF; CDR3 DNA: TGTGCCAGCAGTACCTCTCGCAGCGGGAGCTACGAGCAGTACTTC
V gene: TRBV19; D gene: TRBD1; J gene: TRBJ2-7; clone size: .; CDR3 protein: CASSPGTVSYEQYF; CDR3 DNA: TGTGCCAGTAGTCCCGGGACAGTCTCCTACGAGCAGTACTTC